The clone carrying this TCR beta chain was seen repeatedly, ten times or more. TCRdb independently ran MiXCR on the PCR reads; one entry per CDR3 protein. The sample has around 470,000 distinct CDR3 sequences; approximately 25% are singletons. This sample stems from a study of molecular identifiers for immune sequencing clone quantification. The sample consisted of naive CD8+ T cells from blood, with Jurkat cell RNA spiked in. The subset here: FACS-sorted CD8+CD4-CCR7+CD45RA+ naive T cells. This TCR was recovered from a human donor in good health. Some libraries in this study had Jurkat cell RNA spiked in.

The CDR3 DNA is TGTGCCAGCAGCGAACAGGGAGTAGACCCAGATACGCAGTATTTT. Encoded protein: CASSEQGVDPDTQYF. The chain couples TRBV5-4 to TRBJ2-3; TRBD1 might be the D (6 bases). Germline V lookup: CDR1 SGHNT, CDR2 YYREEE (reference sequence). The CDR3 length is 15 residues. Trimming took 4 bases from V and 4 from J, leaving 16 bases between them.